Each of the 4 T cell receptor beta chains below was sequenced from the same sample in a study of human T cells and chemical hapten exposure. From the RACE reads, TCRdb called clonotypes with MiXCR, one entry per CDR3 protein. Seen here are roughly 50,000 distinct CDR3 sequences, roughly a tenth observed once, and the top ten hold around 9.6%. Time point of the sample: pre-sensitization, week 0. Regarding treatment: therapeutic diphenylcyclopropenone sensitization with weekly scalp DPC. The material sequenced was whole blood, taken in connection with sensitization to the hapten diphenylcyclopropenone (DPC). Receptors originate from a man aged 35-49 years with alopecia areata. Some clones in this sample may be carry-over from other donors' samples.

This clonotype was picked up a small number of times. The chain carries TRBV20-1 and TRBJ1-1; TRBD1 agrees at 7 bases. CDR3 length: 13 residues. Unmatched junction bases numbered 7, after V lost 6 bases and J lost 3 bases. CDR1 is DFQATT, CDR2 SNEGSKA, per germline (reference sequence). Here the CDR3 DNA reads TGCAGTGCCCCGGACAGGTGGGACACTGAAGCTTTCTTT. It is translated as CSAPDRWDTEAFF.

The CDR3 nucleotides read TGTGCCAGCAGCGTAGACTGGACAGGGATCACCGGGGAGCTGTTTTTT. This encodes CASSVDWTGITGELFF. The chain joins TRBV9 to TRBJ2-2, with TRBD1 matching 8 bases. The CDR3 runs to 16 residues. From germline, CDR1 is SGDLS and CDR2 YYNGEE. V was clipped by 0 bases and J by 4 bases; unmatched bases: 5.

This clonotype was seen a handful of times. The chain combines TRBV20-1 with TRBJ2-3, with D unresolved. CDR1 DFQATT and CDR2 SNEGSKA come from the germline V gene (reference sequence). The CDR3 loop spans 13 amino acids. The V end was cut by 5 bases, the J end by 5 bases, with 14 bases between. This CDR3 reads CSAGVDAEDTQYF. CDR3 sequence (DNA): TGCAGTGCTGGGGTGGATGCTGAAGATACGCAGTATTTT.

The rearrangement uses TRBV27 and TRBJ2-3, with 11 bases aligning to TRBD2. Germline CDR1 MNHEY, CDR2 SMNVEV (reference sequence). Germline trimming cut 6 bases from V and 6 bases from J; bases unmatched to any gene: 2. CDR3 length: 13 amino acids. DNA for the CDR3: TGTGCCAGCAGACTAGCGGGAGTCGATACGCAGTATTTT. It codes for CASRLAGVDTQYF.